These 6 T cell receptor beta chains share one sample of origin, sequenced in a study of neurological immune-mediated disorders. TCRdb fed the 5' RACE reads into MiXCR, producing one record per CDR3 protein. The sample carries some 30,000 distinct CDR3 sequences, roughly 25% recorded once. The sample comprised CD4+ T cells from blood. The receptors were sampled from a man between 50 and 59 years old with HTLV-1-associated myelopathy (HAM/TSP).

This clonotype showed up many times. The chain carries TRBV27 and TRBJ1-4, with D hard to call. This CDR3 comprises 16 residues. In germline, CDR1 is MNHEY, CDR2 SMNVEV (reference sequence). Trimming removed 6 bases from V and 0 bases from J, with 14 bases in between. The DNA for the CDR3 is TGTGCCAGCAGCCCTGGTATTCGTGCAACTAATGAAAAACTGTTTTTT. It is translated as CASSPGIRATNEKLFF.

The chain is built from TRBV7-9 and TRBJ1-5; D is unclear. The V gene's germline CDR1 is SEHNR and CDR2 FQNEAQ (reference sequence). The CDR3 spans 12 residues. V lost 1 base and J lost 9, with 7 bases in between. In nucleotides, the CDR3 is TGTGCCAGCAGCTTAGTGGAAGGGCCCCAGCATTTT. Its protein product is CASSLVEGPQHF.

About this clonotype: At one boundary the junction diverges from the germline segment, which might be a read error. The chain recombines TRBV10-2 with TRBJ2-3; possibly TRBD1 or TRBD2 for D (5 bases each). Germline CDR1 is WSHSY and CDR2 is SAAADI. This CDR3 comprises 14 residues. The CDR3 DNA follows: TGCGCAAGCAGGGATGGGGGTTTAGCAGATACGCAGTATTTT. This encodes CASRDGGLADTQYF.

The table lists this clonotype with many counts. CDR3 sequence: CASSYHQQGPDEQFF. The CDR3 DNA reads TGTGCCAGCAGTTACCATCAGCAGGGCCCGGATGAGCAGTTCTTC. This chain joins TRBV6-5 and TRBJ2-1; D may be TRBD1 (5 bases). The CDR3 has 15 amino acids. V was shortened by 2 bases and J by 8 bases, with 16 bases between the two germline ends. The V gene's germline CDR1 is MNHEY and CDR2 SVGAGI.

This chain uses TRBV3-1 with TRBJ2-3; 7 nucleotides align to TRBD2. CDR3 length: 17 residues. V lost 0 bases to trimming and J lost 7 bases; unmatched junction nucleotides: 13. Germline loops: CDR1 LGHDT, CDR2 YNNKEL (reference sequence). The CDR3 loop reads CASSQEWGGVVGNTQYF. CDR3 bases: TGTGCCAGCAGCCAAGAGTGGGGGGGGGTAGTAGGCAATACGCAGTATTTT.

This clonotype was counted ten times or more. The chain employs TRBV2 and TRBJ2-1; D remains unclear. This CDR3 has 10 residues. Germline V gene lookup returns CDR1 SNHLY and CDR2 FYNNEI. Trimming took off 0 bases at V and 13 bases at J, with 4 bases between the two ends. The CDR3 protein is CASSEAAQFF. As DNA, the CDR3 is TGTGCCAGCAGTGAAGCCGCTCAGTTCTTC. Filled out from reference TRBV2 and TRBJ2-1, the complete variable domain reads EPEVTQTPSHQVTQMGQEVILRCVPISNHLYFYWYRQILGQKVEFLVSFYNNEISEKSEIFDDQFSVERPDGSNFTLKIRSTKLEDSAMYFCASSEAAQFFGPGTRLTVL.